The 29 T cell receptor beta chains below come from one sample, sequenced in a study of tumor and adjacent non-tumor tissue in lung cancer. TCRbeta libraries were built with three rounds of nested PCR, modified from ARM-PCR. TCRdb itself ran the multiplex PCR reads through MiXCR, one entry per CDR3 protein. The sample contains under 150,000 distinct CDR3 sequences, around two thirds of which appear only once. No cell sorting was done before RNA was extracted from the tissue. Sequencing was done on a sample of lung tumor tissue. These receptors were taken from a man aged 60-69 years with small cell lung cancer.

On this clonotype: Compared with germline, one end of the junction differs, possibly owing to a read error. This sequence joins TRBV11-3 and TRBJ1-1; tentatively, D is TRBD1 (5 bases). This CDR3 contains 12 residues. Germline CDR1 and CDR2: SGHNT and YENEEA. This CDR3 reads CGSGSSGTEAFF. The CDR3 DNA reads TGTGGCAGCGGTTCATCGGGGACTGAAGCTTTCTTC.

The sample holds a few counts of this clonotype. The V call is TRBV7-6, the J call TRBJ1-5; 9 positions match TRBD1. V lost 4 bases to trimming and J lost 0 bases; unmatched junction nucleotides: 10. The germline V gene encodes CDR1 SGHVS and CDR2 FNYEAQ. The CDR3 is 18 residues long. In DNA form, the CDR3 reads TGTGCCAGCAGCTATACCGGGACAGGGCTTGGTAGCAATCAGCCCCAGCATTTT. Encoded protein: CASSYTGTGLGSNQPQHF.

This clonotype was seen just once. The V and J genes are TRBV5-1 and TRBJ1-2; unclear D gene. The CDR3 runs 18 residues. Germline V gene lookup returns CDR1 SGHRS and CDR2 YFSETQ. Between the trimmed V and J ends, which lost 4 bases and 4 bases, there was a span of 26 bases. CDR3 nucleotides: TGCGCCAGCAGCCAAAAGGCCGGGAGCCGGAATCCCAGCTATGGCTACACCTTC. It yields the protein CASSQKAGSRNPSYGYTF.

This clonotype occurred many times. The chain combines TRBV13 with TRBJ1-4, with 7 bases that match TRBD1. The germline V gene has CDR1 PRHDT and CDR2 FYEKMQ (reference sequence). J gave up 9 bases and V 4 bases, and 8 bases lay outside the gene matches. The length of the CDR3 is 14 residues. CDR3 sequence reads: CASSSTTGRQKLFF. CDR3 nucleotides: TGTGCCAGCAGCTCCACGACAGGGCGGCAAAAACTGTTTTTT.

This rearrangement joins TRBV20-1 to TRBJ2-3; 7 bases align to TRBD1. Germline CDR1 and CDR2: DFQATT and SNEGSKA (reference sequence). The CDR3 loop spans 15 amino acids. After removal of 5 bases from V and 8 bases from J, the junction contained 16 bases not matched to a gene. In DNA form, the CDR3 reads TGCAGTGCTGGGGACAGAGAGTCGAGTAGGGGTACGCAGTATTTT. Protein product: CSAGDRESSRGTQYF.

Ten or more counts support this clonotype. V gene TRBV6-2 or TRBV6-3 combines with J gene TRBJ1-2, with D possibly being TRBD1 (6 bases). Per germline, CDR1 MNHEY and CDR2 SVGEGT. With 6 bases removed from V and 6 bases from J, the gap between germline ends came to 17 bases. The CDR3 consists of 14 residues. This CDR3 reads CASRDPGVRDGYTF. CDR3 sequence (DNA): TGTGCCAGCAGAGATCCAGGGGTCCGCGATGGCTACACCTTC.

As for this clonotype: Mismatch with germline at one junction end may stem from a read error. The rearrangement links TRBV6-5 to TRBJ1-4, with TRBD1 matching 10 bases. CDR3 length equals 15 residues. CDR1 and CDR2 from the germline V gene are MNHEY and SVGAGI. CDR3 sequence (DNA): TGTGCCAGTAGTTTTGCCGGGACAGGGGATGAAAAACGGTTTTTT. Its translation is CASSFAGTGDEKRFF.

For this clonotype: Compared with germline, one end of the junction differs, possibly owing to a read error. The genes are TRBV11-2 and TRBJ2-7, with 7 bases aligning to TRBD2. Per germline, CDR1 SGHAT and CDR2 FQNNGV. The CDR3 contains 15 residues. The DNA of the CDR3 is TGTGCCAGCGGCTTAGGGAGGGGACTAACCTACGAGCAGTACTTC. As protein: CASGLGRGLTYEQYF.

V and J are TRBV6-5 and TRBJ2-7; TRBD1 is a possible D gene (6 bases). This CDR3 comprises 14 residues. CDR1 MNHEY and CDR2 SVGAGI come from the germline V gene. CDR3 sequence: CASNSMTGSCEQYV. The CDR3 DNA reads as TGTGCCAGCAATTCTATGACAGGCTCCTGCGAGCAGTACGTC.

The chain recombines TRBV12-3 or TRBV12-4 with TRBJ1-1; 7 bases agree with TRBD1. The CDR3 contains 15 residues. V lost 8 bases and J lost 4; bases outside the gene matches: 13. CDR3 in amino acids: CASSGRQGVGTEAFF. The CDR3 DNA is TGTGCCAGCTCCGGGCGACAGGGAGTGGGCACTGAAGCTTTCTTT.

V is TRBV5-1 and J is TRBJ2-3, with 7 bases matching TRBD2. The CDR3 spans 15 residues. Trimming took 4 bases from V and 0 from J; bases not matched to a gene: 5. Per germline, CDR1 SGHRS and CDR2 YFSETQ. DNA of the CDR3: TGCGCCAGCAGCCACACTAGCGCCAGCACAGATACGCAGTATTTT. Translating it yields CASSHTSASTDTQYF.

About this clonotype: The junction and the germline gene differ at one end; a read error may be behind it. The chain joins TRBV11-2 to TRBJ1-4; 7 bases align to TRBD1. The CDR3 covers 16 residues. Germline-derived CDR1 and CDR2 are SGHAT and FQNNGV. CDR3 DNA sequence: TGTGCCAGCAACTTAGGGCGGACAGGAGTTTATGAAAAACTGTTTTTT. Protein sequence: CASNLGRTGVYEKLFF.

The chain is built from TRBV20-1 and TRBJ2-6, with D unresolved. V lost 1 base and J lost 3, with 10 bases in between. Germline values: CDR1 DFQATT, CDR2 SNEGSKA (reference sequence). CDR3 length equals 15 residues. Written as DNA, the CDR3 is TGCAGTGCTAGAGTAGAAGGTGGTGGGGCCAACGTCCTGACTTTC. Translated, it gives CSARVEGGGANVLTF.

Comment on this clonotype: A much larger clone lies one base from this, so it may be a read error. The chain couples TRBV12-3 or TRBV12-4 to TRBJ2-1, with TRBD2 matching 8 bases. This CDR3 contains 13 residues. Here the CDR3 reads CASMVAGYSEQFF. As DNA, the CDR3 is TGTGCCAGCATGGTAGCGGGATACAGTGAGCAGTTCTTC.

Comments on this clonotype: A read error may be the cause here, since a much bigger clone is one base away. The chain joins TRBV5-4 to TRBJ2-5, with D unresolved. CDR3 length: 12 residues. Germline V gene sequence: CDR1 SGHNT, CDR2 YYREEE (reference sequence). The DNA for the CDR3 is TGTGCCAGCGGCGACCACGACGAGACCCATTACTTC. Protein sequence: CASGDHDETHYF.

This clonotype appeared once. This chain uses TRBV20-1 with TRBJ2-3, with TRBD1 identical over 7 bases. The V gene's germline CDR1 is DFQATT and CDR2 SNEGSKA (reference sequence). This CDR3 region has 14 residues. V dropped 7 bases and J dropped 15; count of bases not matched to a gene: 22. In nucleotides, the CDR3 is TGCAGTGGAGACAGGGAGTTGGTAACAGATATGCACTATTTT. This gives the protein CSGDRELVTDMHYF.

The chain uses TRBV6-2 or TRBV6-3 and TRBJ2-7; maybe TRBD2 (6 bases). The CDR3 has 13 residues. Germline V gives CDR1 MNHEY, CDR2 SVGEGT. Written as DNA, the CDR3 is TGTGGCAGCAGTTACATCGCTGGAGGGGAGCATTACGTC. Translating gives CGSSYIAGGEHYV.

This clonotype has ten or more counts. This chain links TRBV5-1 with TRBJ2-1; 9 positions agree with TRBD2. V lost 0 bases to trimming and J lost 8 bases; unmatched junction nucleotides: 9. Germline CDR1 is SGHRS and CDR2 is YFSETQ. The CDR3 is made up of 16 amino acids. The CDR3 is CASSLAASGIFDEQFF. For the CDR3, the DNA is TGCGCCAGCAGCTTGGCGGCTAGCGGGATATTCGATGAGCAGTTCTTC.

In regard to this clonotype: One junction end does not reproduce the germline sequence, and a read error may be involved. The chain joins TRBV4-2 to TRBJ2-6; D could derive from TRBD1 or TRBD2 (5 bases each). Per the germline V gene, CDR1 is LGHNA and CDR2 is YNFKEQ. CDR3 length: 17 amino acids. The CDR3 reads CASCQEGTASGANVMTF. In DNA, the CDR3 is TGTGCCAGCTGCCAAGAGGGTACGGCCTCTGGGGCCAACGTCATGACTTTC.

Turning to this clonotype: The germline gene is not matched at one end of the junction; a read error may be the cause. The rearrangement uses TRBV11-2 and TRBJ2-1; D is uncertain. Per germline, CDR1 SGHAT and CDR2 FQNNGV. The CDR3 consists of 13 residues. The CDR3 is CPSSFVLNNGQFF. CDR3 bases: TGTCCCAGCAGCTTCGTACTCAACAATGGGCAGTTCTTC.

This clonotype is medium-sized. This chain joins TRBV12-3 or TRBV12-4 and TRBJ2-4; D unresolved. This CDR3 region has 9 residues. V was trimmed by 5 bases and J by 9 bases, leaving 2 bases between them. The CDR3 coding sequence is TGTGCCAGCAGTATCATTCAGTACTTC. Translating gives CASSIIQYF.

Notes on this clonotype: The junction departs from the called germline gene at one end, perhaps through a read error. This chain links TRBV6-5 with TRBJ2-1; possibly TRBD1 for D (6 bases). The length of the CDR3 is 14 residues. From germline, CDR1 is MNHEY and CDR2 SVGAGI. Here the CDR3 reads CTSSYEGTINEQFF. The CDR3, as DNA: TGTACCAGCAGTTACGAGGGGACAATCAATGAGCAGTTCTTC.

The chain has TRBV28 and TRBJ2-3, with D maybe TRBD1 (6 bases). Per the germline V gene, CDR1 is MDHEN and CDR2 is SYDVKM. The CDR3 runs 17 residues. The ends were cut back, 7 bases at V and 5 bases at J, with 25 bases in the middle. Written as DNA, the CDR3 is TGTGCCAGCATTCCCCGAGGGGGTGGCCCCTTCCAAGATACGCAGTATTTT. This sequence encodes CASIPRGGGPFQDTQYF.

This clonotype was seen only a few times. V usage is TRBV12-3 or TRBV12-4 and J usage is TRBJ1-2; 12 bases fit TRBD1. The junction had 9 bases not matched to a gene; V was cut back by 6 bases and J by 4 bases. The CDR3 runs to 16 residues. CDR3 DNA: TGTGCCAGCAGCCTACCGGGGACAGGGGGCGTCTATGGCTACACCTTC. It specifies CASSLPGTGGVYGYTF.

The rearrangement joins TRBV11-2 to TRBJ1-2; possible D gene TRBD1, 6 bases. Germline CDR1 SGHAT, CDR2 FQNNGV. The CDR3 covers 13 residues. Deletions cut 5 bases from V and 10 bases from J, with 17 bases between. The CDR3: CASSVAGVGDYTF. The CDR3 nucleotides are TGTGCCAGCAGCGTAGCAGGGGTAGGCGACTACACCTTC.

Comment on this clonotype: This may come from a read error, since a much larger clone is one base off. This chain connects TRBV6-5 to TRBJ1-5; D uncertain. Between the trimmed V and J ends, which lost 9 bases and 0 bases, there was a span of 15 bases. Germline V lookup: CDR1 MNHEY, CDR2 SVGAGI. The CDR3 is 15 residues long. CDR3 DNA: TGTGCCAGGAAATTCGCACAGTATAGCAATCAGCCCCAGCATTTT. Its protein is CARKFAQYSNQPQHF.

The chain employs TRBV6-2 or TRBV6-3 and TRBJ1-5, with D possibly TRBD1 on 5 matching bases. V gave up 6 bases and J gave up 2 bases, with 8 bases separating them. CDR1 is MNHEY, CDR2 SVGEGT, per germline. The CDR3 covers 13 residues. DNA of the CDR3: TGTGCCAGCAGAATCAGGGGCAATCAGCCCCAGCATTTT. Protein sequence: CASRIRGNQPQHF.

About this clonotype: This could be a read error, since a much larger clone is one nucleotide away. This chain uses TRBV13 with TRBJ1-4; D is undetermined. Looked up from germline, CDR1 is PRHDT and CDR2 is FYEKMQ (reference sequence). The CDR3 loop spans 14 amino acids. With 4 bases removed from V and 9 bases from J, the gap between germline ends came to 15 bases. This chain's CDR3 is CASSSTTWRQKLFF. The CDR3 DNA reads TGTGCCAGCAGCTCCACGACATGGCGGCAAAAACTGTTTTTT. Drawing the rest from reference TRBV13 and TRBJ1-4, the complete variable domain is AAGVIQSPRHLIKEKRETATLKCYPIPRHDTVYWYQQGPGQDPQFLISFYEKMQSDKGSIPDRFSAQQFSDYHSELNMSSLELGDSALYFCASSSTTWRQKLFFGSGTQLSVL.

The J gene is TRBJ2-1, the V gene TRBV5-4; 13 positions match TRBD2. After removal of 2 bases from V and 8 bases from J, the junction contained 4 bases not matched to a gene. From germline, CDR1 is SGHNT and CDR2 YYREEE (reference sequence). CDR3 size: 15 residues. The CDR3 region has the DNA TGTGCCAGCAGCTTACGGACTAGCGGGAGCGATGAGCAGTTCTTC. Translating gives CASSLRTSGSDEQFF.